This TCR beta chain was documented in a study of blood T cell repertoires in COVID-19. Trimming took 6 bases from V and 1 from J; bases not matched to a gene: 8. The CDR3 is 16 amino acids. Per the germline V gene, CDR1 is MDHEN and CDR2 is SYDVKM. Assay used: immunoSEQ multiplex PCR; TCRdb lists only in-frame clones, some missing. The sample yields around 180,000 clones, under 90% seen once. This clonotype was obtained from an elderly woman with active or convalescent COVID-19. The specimen was peripheral blood. This chain joins TRBV28 and TRBJ1-1; 10 bases line up with TRBD1. The CDR3 is CASSLPGTGENTEAFF. In DNA form, the CDR3 reads TGTGCCAGCAGCCTACCTGGGACAGGGGAGAACACTGAAGCTTTCTTT.